This entry concerns a single T cell receptor beta chain. As yet, its antigen is unknown. The sample originates from a study of OX40 agonist ivuxolimab in advanced cancers. Study context: Those enrolled were about 82% male, with a mean age of roughly 60 years and ages from about 20 to 90.

On cycle 4 day 1 and cycle 7 day 1, as well as at baseline, blood was sampled. Trimming took 6 bases from V and 10 from J, leaving 7 bases between them. The germline gives CDR1 SNHLY, CDR2 FYNNEI. The CDR3 has 10 residues. TCRdb's table, derived via immunoSEQ multiplex PCR, lists solely in-frame clones and lacks some. The repertoire holds 25,000 to 30,000 clones, with approximately 88% as singletons. Whole-study results and caveats: Some nonresponders additionally presented with little normalized T-cell clonal expansion.

The sample consisted of CD4+ or CD8+ T cells sorted from blood, taken in a trial of the OX40 agonist ivuxolimab. The clonotype was recovered from an adult with an advanced solid tumor such as melanoma, head and neck, liver or kidney cancer. The chain combines TRBV2 with TRBJ2-1; D perhaps matches TRBD2 (6 bases). CDR3 DNA sequence: TGTGCCAGCAGCGGACTAGAGCAGTTCTTC. It translates to CASSGLEQFF. Full variable domain (missing parts from reference TRBV2 and TRBJ2-1): EPEVTQTPSHQVTQMGQEVILRCVPISNHLYFYWYRQILGQKVEFLVSFYNNEISEKSEIFDDQFSVERPDGSNFTLKIRSTKLEDSAMYFCASSGLEQFFGPGTRLTVL.